The clone carrying this TCR beta chain was observed at least ten times. Its antigen is not identified. This sample stems from a study of T cells in Graves' hyperthyroidism and ophthalmopathy. Study overall: Peripheral blood was obtained at initial diagnosis, preceding any treatment.

Researchers amplified the TCR beta CDR3 regions from RNA transcripts. HTBI primers were the set used in a first-round RT-PCR of the TCR CDR3. In TCRdb, the multiplex PCR reads were re-called with MiXCR into one record per CDR3 protein. The table lists around 600,000 distinct CDR3 sequences, roughly 14% of them singletons. Between the trimmed V and J ends, which lost 1 base and 8 bases, there was a span of 14 bases. The CDR3 contains 14 residues. Overall study results and limits: Researchers found most expanded thyroid clonotypes above 0.001 in blood as well.

Ophthalmopathy patients had moderate-to-severe active disease, CAS ≥3, NOSPECS ≥4, and disease duration under 3 months. The J gene is TRBJ1-2, the V gene TRBV12-3 or TRBV12-4, with D hard to call. This clonotype was sampled from a woman in her forties or fifties with Graves' ophthalmopathy. Sample: blood. The CDR3 reads CASSLEPHSLGYTF. In DNA, the CDR3 is TGTGCCAGCAGTTTAGAACCGCACTCTTTGGGCTACACCTTC.